This TCR beta chain was sequenced in a study of T cell repertoires in cytomegalovirus infection (dated 2019 in TCRdb). With respect to the entire study: Recently identified HLA-C-restricted CMV epitopes, whose presentation resists viral immunomodulation, were targeted by peptide stimulations together with well-studied HLA-B-restricted epitopes. Donor HLA type was relevant to the analysis, because carriage of CMV infection together with the matching HLA type was indicated by public TCR beta signatures.

A note on this clonotype: This clone's antigen is unknown. There are no base qualities to consult, and no much larger clone falls within one base.

Sequencer: Illumina HiSeq 1500. TCRdb trimmed the raw reads at Q25, called clones with MiXCR and kept productive beta chains. Rows matching on CDR3 protein sequence are summarized as one entry with the most common DNA and genes. Present in this sample are fewer than 950,000 distinct CDR3 sequences, around a third of which were seen just once. The top ten hold 9.5% to 15% of the sample. The germline V gene supplies CDR1 MNHEY and CDR2 SVGAGI. Trimming takes 6 bases from V and 6 bases from J, and the germline ends sit 14 bases apart. The CDR3 goes from the cysteine to the phenylalanine over 13 residues. Kept here is only the CDR3 DNA, which spans 39 bases and is read in frame from base 1. The treatment or condition label here, explained by the study, means: in vitro stimulation with specific CMV peptide epitopes to enrich CMV-specific T cells. The paper as a whole reports these results and caveats: In both this cohort and an independent approximately 350-donor cohort, the cumulative frequency of public TCR beta family members distinguished carriers of CMV infection plus the relevant HLA type. The ex vivo response was dominated by HLA-C-restricted CMV-specific TCR beta clonotypes, which also provided the single most frequent clonotype in two of eight donors.

The material sequenced was cultured CD8+ T cells from PBMCs, taken from culture after CMV antigen stimulation. In this chain, TRBV6-5 is recombined with TRBJ1-1; confidence is insufficient to name the D gene. This TCR was sampled from a human donor in good health (CMV status not recorded). Some clones in this sample may be carry-over from other donors' samples. The CDR3 corresponds to CASSAQGYSEAFF. Read as DNA, the sequence is TGTGCCAGCAGCGCCCAAGGGTACTCTGAAGCTTTCTTT.